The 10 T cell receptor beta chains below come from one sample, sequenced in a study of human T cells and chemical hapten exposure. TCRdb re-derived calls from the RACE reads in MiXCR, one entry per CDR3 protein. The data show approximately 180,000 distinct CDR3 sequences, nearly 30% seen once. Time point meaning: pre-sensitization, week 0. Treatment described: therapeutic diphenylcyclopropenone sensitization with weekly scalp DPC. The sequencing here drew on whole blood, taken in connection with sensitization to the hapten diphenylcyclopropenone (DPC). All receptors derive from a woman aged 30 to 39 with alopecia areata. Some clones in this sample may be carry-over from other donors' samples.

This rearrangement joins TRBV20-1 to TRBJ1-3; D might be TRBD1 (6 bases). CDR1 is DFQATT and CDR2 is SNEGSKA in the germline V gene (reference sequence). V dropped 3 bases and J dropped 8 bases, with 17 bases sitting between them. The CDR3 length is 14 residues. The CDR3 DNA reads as TGCAGTGCTAGCCAGATGGACAGTAGCCACACCATATATTTT. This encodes CSASQMDSSHTIYF.

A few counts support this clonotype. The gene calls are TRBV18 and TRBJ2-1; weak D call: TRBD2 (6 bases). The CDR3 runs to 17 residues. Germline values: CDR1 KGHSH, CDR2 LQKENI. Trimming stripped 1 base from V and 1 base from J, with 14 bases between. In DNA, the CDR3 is TGTGCCAGCTCACCACTCCGGGCGGGGACTTCCTACAATGAGCAGTTCTTC. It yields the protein CASSPLRAGTSYNEQFF.

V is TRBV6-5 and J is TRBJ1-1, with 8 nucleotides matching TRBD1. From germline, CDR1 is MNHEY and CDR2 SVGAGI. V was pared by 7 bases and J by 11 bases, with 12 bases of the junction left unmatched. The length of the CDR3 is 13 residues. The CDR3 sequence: CASTQGDRRTAFF. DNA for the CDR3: TGTGCCAGCACCCAGGGGGACAGGAGAACGGCTTTCTTT.

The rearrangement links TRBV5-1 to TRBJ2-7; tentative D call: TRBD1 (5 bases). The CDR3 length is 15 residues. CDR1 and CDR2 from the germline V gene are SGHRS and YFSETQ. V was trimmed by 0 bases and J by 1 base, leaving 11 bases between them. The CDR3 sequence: CASSLAWGTSYEQYF. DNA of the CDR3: TGCGCCAGCAGCTTGGCCTGGGGCACTTCCTACGAGCAGTACTTC.

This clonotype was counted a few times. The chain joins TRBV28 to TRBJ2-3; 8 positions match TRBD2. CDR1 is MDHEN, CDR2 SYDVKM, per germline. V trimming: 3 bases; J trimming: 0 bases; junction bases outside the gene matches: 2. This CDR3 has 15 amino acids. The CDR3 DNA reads TGTGCCAGCAGTTTTGAGCGGGGGAGCACAGATACGCAGTATTTT. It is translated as CASSFERGSTDTQYF.

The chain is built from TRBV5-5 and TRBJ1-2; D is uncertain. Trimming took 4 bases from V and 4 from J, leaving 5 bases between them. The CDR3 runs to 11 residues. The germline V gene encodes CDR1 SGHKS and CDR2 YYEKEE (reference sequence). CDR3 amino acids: CASSTTYGYTF. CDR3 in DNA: TGTGCCAGCAGCACGACCTATGGCTACACCTTC.

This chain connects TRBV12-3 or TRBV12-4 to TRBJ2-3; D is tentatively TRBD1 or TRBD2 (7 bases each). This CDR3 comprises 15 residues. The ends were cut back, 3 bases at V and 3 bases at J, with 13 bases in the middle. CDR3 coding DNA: TGTGCCAGCAGTTTTACGCAGGGGGGGACAGATACGCAGTATTTT. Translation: CASSFTQGGTDTQYF.

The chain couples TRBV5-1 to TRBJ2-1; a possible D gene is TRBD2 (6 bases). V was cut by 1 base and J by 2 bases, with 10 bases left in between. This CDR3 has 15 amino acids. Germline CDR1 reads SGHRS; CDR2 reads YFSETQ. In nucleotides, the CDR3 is TGCGCCAGCAGCTTGACGGGGGACCCCTACAATGAGCAGTTCTTC. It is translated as CASSLTGDPYNEQFF.

The CDR3 reads CASSQGGGGADTQYF. CDR3 nucleotide sequence: TGCGCCAGCAGCCAAGGGGGCGGGGGAGCAGATACGCAGTATTTT. This sequence joins TRBV4-3 and TRBJ2-3; 7 nucleotides agree with TRBD2. J lost 4 bases, V lost 1 base, and 5 bases had no gene match. Germline V gene lookup returns CDR1 LGHNA and CDR2 YSLEER. The CDR3 loop spans 15 amino acids.

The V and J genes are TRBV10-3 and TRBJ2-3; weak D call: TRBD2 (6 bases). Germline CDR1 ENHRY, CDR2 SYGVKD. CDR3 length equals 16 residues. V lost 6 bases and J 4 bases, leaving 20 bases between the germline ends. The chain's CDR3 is CAISPGLRMGPDTQYF. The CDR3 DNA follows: TGTGCCATCAGCCCGGGACTCCGAATGGGCCCAGATACGCAGTATTTT.